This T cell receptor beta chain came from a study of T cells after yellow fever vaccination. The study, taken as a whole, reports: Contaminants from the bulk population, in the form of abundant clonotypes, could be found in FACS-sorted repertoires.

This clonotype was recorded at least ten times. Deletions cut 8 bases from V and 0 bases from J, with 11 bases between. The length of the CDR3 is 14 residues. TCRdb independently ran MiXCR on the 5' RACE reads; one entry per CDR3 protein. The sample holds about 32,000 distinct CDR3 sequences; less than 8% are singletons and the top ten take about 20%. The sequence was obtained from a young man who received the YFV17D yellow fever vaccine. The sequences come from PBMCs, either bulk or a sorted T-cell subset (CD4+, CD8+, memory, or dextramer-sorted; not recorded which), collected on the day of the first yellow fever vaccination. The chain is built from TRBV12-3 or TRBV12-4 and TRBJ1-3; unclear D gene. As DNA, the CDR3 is TGTGCCAGCCTTGAAGCCAACTCTGGAAACACCATATATTTT. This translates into CASLEANSGNTIYF.